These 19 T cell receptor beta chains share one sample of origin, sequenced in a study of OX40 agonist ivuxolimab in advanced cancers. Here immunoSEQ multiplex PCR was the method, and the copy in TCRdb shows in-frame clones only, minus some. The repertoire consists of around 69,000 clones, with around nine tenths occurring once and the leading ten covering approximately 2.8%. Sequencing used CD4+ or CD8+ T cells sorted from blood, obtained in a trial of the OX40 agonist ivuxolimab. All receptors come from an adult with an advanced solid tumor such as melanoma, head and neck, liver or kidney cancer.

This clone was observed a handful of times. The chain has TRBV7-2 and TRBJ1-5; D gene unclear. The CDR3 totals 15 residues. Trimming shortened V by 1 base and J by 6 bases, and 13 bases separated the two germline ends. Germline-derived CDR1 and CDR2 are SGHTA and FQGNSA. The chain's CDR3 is CASSLVGFGPQPQHF. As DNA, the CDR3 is TGTGCCAGCAGCTTAGTGGGATTCGGGCCTCAGCCCCAGCATTTT. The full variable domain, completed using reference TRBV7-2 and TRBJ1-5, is GAGVSQSPSNKVTEKGKDVELRCDPISGHTALYWYRQSLGQGLEFLIYFQGNSAPDKSGLPSDRFSAERTGGSVSTLTIQRTQQEDSAVYLCASSLVGFGPQPQHFGDGTRLSIL.

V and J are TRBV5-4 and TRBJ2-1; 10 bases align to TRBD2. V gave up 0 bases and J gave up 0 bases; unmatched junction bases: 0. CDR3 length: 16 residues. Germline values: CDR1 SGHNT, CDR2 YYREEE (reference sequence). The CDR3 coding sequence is TGTGCCAGCAGCTTGGGACTAGCGGGCTCCTACAATGAGCAGTTCTTC. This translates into CASSLGLAGSYNEQFF. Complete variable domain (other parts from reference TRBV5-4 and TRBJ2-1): ETGVTQSPTHLIKTRGQQVTLRCSSQSGHNTVSWYQQALGQGPQFIFQYYREEENGRGNFPPRFSGLQFPNYSSELNVNALELDDSALYLCASSLGLAGSYNEQFFGPGTRLTVL.

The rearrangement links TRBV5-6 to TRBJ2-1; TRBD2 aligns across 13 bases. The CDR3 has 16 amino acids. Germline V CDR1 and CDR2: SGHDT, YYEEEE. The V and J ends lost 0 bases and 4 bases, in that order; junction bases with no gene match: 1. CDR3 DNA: TGTGCCAGCAGCTTGGGACTAGCGGGGGGTTACAATGAGCAGTTCTTC. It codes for CASSLGLAGGYNEQFF.

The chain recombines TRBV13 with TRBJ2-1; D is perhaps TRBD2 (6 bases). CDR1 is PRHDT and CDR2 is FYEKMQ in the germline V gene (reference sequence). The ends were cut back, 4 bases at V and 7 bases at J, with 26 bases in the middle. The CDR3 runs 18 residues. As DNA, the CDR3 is TGTGCCAGCAGCTCATGGGCCTGGGGGGAGGCAAGCTTGAATGAGCAGTTCTTC. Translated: CASSSWAWGEASLNEQFF.

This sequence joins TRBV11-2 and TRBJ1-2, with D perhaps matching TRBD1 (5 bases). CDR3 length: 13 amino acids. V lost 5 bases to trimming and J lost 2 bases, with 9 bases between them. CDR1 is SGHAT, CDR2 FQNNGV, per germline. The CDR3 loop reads CASSPGLNYGYTF. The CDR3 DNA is TGTGCCAGCAGCCCGGGGCTAAACTATGGCTACACCTTC.

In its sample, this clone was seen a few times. The CDR3 reads CASSMRLGSGNTIYF. CDR3 sequence (DNA): TGTGCCAGTAGTATGCGGTTGGGAAGTGGAAACACCATATATTTT. The rearrangement uses TRBV19 and TRBJ1-3; D is ambiguous. CDR3 length: 15 residues. The germline gives CDR1 LNHDA, CDR2 SQIVND (reference sequence). The ends were cut back, 3 bases at V and 3 bases at J, with 12 bases in the middle. The full variable domain, in which reference TRBV19 and TRBJ1-3 provide the parts outside the CDR3, is DGGITQSPKYLFRKEGQNVTLSCEQNLNHDAMYWYRQDPGQGLRLIYYSQIVNDFQKGDIAEGYSVSREKKESFPLTVTSAQKNPTAFYLCASSMRLGSGNTIYFGEGSWLTVV.

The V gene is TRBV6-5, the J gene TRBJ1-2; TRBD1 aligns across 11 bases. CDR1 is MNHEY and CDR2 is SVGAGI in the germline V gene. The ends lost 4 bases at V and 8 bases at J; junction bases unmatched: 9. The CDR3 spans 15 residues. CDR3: CASSSPRDRGEGYTF. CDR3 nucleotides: TGTGCCAGCAGTTCACCCCGGGACAGGGGGGAGGGCTACACCTTC.

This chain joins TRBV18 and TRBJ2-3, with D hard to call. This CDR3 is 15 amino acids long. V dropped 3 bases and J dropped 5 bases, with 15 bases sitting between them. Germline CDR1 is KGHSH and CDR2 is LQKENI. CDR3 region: CASSPPSLSRDTQYF. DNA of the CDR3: TGTGCCAGCTCACCTCCGAGCCTATCAAGAGATACGCAGTATTTT.

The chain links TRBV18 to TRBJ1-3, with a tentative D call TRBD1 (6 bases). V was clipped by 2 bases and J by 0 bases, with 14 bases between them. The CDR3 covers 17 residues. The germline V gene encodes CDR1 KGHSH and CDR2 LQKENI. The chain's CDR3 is CASSPVIRTDSGNTIYF. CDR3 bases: TGTGCCAGCTCACCAGTTATCCGGACAGACTCTGGAAACACCATATATTTT.

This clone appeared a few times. Written as DNA, the CDR3 is TGCGCCAGCAGCTTAGGTATGAACACTGAAGCTTTCTTT. Its protein product is CASSLGMNTEAFF. The chain recombines TRBV5-1 with TRBJ1-1; D is uncertain. The ends were cut back, 2 bases at V and 0 bases at J, with 5 bases in the middle. The germline CDR1 and CDR2 sequences are SGHRS and YFSETQ. The CDR3 runs to 13 residues.

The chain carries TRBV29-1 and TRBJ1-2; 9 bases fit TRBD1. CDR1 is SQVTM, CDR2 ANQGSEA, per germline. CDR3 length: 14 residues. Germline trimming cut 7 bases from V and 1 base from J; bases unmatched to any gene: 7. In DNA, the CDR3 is TGCAGCGGTGGGACAGGGAAACATAACTATGGCTACACCTTC. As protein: CSGGTGKHNYGYTF.

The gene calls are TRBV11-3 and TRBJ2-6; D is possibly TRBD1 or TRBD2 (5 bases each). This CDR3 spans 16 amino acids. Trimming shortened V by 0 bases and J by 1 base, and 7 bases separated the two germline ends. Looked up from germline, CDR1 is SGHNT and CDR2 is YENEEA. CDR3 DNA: TGTGCCAGCAGCTTAGATTGGGGGTCTGGGGCCAACGTCCTGACTTTC. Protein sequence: CASSLDWGSGANVLTF.

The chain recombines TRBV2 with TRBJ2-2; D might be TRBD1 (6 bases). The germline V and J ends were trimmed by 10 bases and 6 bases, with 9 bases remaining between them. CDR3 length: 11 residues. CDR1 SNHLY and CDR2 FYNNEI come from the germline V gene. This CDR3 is CATRQAGELFF. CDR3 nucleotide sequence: TGTGCCACCAGACAGGCCGGGGAGCTGTTTTTT.

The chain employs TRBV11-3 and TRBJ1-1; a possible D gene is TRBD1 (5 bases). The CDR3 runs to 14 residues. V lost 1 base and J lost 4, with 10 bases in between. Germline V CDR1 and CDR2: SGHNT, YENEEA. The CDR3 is CASSLGGGATEAFF. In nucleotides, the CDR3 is TGTGCCAGCAGCTTAGGGGGGGGTGCCACTGAAGCTTTCTTT.

CDR3 in DNA: TGTGCCAGCAGCTTAACAAGCGGGAGCTTATCATCCCCCTACGAGCAGTACTTC. Protein: CASSLTSGSLSSPYEQYF. J is TRBJ2-7 and V is TRBV11-3; 8 positions agree with TRBD2. The CDR3 loop spans 18 amino acids. V lost 2 bases to trimming and J lost 2 bases; unmatched junction nucleotides: 14. The germline V gene encodes CDR1 SGHNT and CDR2 YENEEA.

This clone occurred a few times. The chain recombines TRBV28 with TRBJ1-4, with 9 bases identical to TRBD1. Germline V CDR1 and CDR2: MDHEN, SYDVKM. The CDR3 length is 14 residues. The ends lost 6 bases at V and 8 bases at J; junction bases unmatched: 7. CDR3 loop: CASRPTGGIEKLFF. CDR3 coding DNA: TGTGCCAGCAGGCCGACAGGGGGAATCGAAAAACTGTTTTTT.

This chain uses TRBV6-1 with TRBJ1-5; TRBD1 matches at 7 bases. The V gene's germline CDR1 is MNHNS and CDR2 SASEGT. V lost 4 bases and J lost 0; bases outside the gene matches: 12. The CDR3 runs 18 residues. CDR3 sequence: CASSGDLGTAFSNQPQHF. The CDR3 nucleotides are TGTGCCAGCAGTGGGGATCTAGGGACAGCCTTTAGCAATCAGCCCCAGCATTTT.

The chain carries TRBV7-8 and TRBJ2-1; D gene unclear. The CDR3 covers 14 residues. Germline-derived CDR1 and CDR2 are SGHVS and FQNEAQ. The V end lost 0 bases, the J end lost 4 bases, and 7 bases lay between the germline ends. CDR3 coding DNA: TGTGCCAGCAGCTTAGCGGGCAGATACAATGAGCAGTTCTTC. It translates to CASSLAGRYNEQFF.

The CDR3 loop reads CASSFGQGAAYEQYF. CDR3 DNA sequence: TGTGCCAGCAGCTTCGGACAGGGGGCCGCCTACGAGCAGTACTTC. The chain has TRBV2 and TRBJ2-7; TRBD1 matches 11 bases. V was clipped by 6 bases and J by 2 bases; unmatched bases: 6. Germline V lookup: CDR1 SNHLY, CDR2 FYNNEI. This CDR3 is 15 amino acids long.